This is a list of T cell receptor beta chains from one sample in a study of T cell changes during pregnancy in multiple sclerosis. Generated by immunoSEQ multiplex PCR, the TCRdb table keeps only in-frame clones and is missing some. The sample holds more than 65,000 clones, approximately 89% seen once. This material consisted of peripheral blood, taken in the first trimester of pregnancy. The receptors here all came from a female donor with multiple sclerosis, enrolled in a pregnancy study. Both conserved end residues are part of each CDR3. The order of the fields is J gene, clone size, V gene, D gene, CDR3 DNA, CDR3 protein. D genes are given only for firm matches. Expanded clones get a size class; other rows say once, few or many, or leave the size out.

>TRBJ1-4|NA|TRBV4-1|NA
TGCGCCAGCAGCCAAGAGCGTAGAGGGGCCGGGGGGGAAAAACTGTTTTTT
CASSQERRGAGGEKLFF
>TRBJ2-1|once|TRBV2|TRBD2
TGTGCCAGCAGGGAGAGCGGGGACGCCTACAATGAGCAGTTCTTC
CASRESGDAYNEQFF
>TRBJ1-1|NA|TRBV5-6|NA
TGTGCCATCCAACAGGGTGAAGCTTTCTTT
CAIQQGEAFF
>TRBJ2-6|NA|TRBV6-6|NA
TGTGCCAGCAACCCTCCGAGGGCAGGTGGGGCCAACGTCCTGACTTTC
CASNPPRAGGANVLTF
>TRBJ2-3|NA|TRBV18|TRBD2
TGTGCCAGCTCACTACCGGGACTAGCGTCAGATACGCAGTATTTT
CASSLPGLASDTQYF
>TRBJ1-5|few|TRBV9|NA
TGTGCCAGCAGCGGTGGACAGAAAAATCAGCCCCAGCATTTT
CASSGGQKNQPQHF
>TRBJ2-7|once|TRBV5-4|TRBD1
TGTGCCAGCAGCCCCGGGACAGCTGTCTACGAGCAGTACTTC
CASSPGTAVYEQYF
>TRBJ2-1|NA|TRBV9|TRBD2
TGTGCCAGCAGCGTAGCTAGCGGCAATGAGCAGTTCTTC
CASSVASGNEQFF
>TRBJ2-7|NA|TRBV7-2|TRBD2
TGTGCCAGCAGCTTAGAGTCACTAGCGGGAGGGGGAGAGTACTTC
CASSLESLAGGGEYF
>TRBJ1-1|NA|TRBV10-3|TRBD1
TGTGCCATCAGTGAGTCGGGCAGGGGGCTTAATGCGGACACTGAAGCTTTCTTT
CAISESGRGLNADTEAFF
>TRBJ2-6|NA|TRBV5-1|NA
TGCGCCAGTGTCGAACTATCTGGGGCCAACGTCCTGACTTTC
CASVELSGANVLTF
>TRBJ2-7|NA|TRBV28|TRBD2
TGTGCCAGCAACCTCGGGACTAGCGATGACGAGCAGTACTTC
CASNLGTSDDEQYF
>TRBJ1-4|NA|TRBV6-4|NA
TGTGCCAGCAGTGAAAAGGAGGGTCCTAATGAAAAACTGTTTTTT
CASSEKEGPNEKLFF
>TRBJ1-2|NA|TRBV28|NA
TGTGCCAGCATCTTAACAGGGCAGGGAGGCTACACCTTC
CASILTGQGGYTF
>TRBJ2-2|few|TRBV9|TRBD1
TGTGCCAGCAGCGTAGAGGGGGCCAGGGAGCTGTTTTTT
CASSVEGARELFF
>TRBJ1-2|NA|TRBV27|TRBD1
TGTGCCAGCAGTCCCCGGACAGGGTGGAGCAATGGCTACACCTTC
CASSPRTGWSNGYTF